The 18 T cell receptor beta chains in this list originate from one sample, sequenced in a study of lung T cells in sarcoidosis with Löfgren's syndrome. TCRdb called the reads again in MiXCR, with one record for every CDR3 protein. The sample has 1,500 to 2,000 distinct CDR3 sequences; 25% to 30% are singletons. Sequenced input: CD4+ T cells from bronchoalveolar lavage. These receptor sequences come from a human donor with sarcoidosis (Löfgren's syndrome or another form), or a control subject (not recorded which).

Note on this clonotype: Being one base from a much bigger clone, this may be a read error. The limits of the CDR3 on the DNA are not certain, so only TCRdb's listed CDR3 is given. V gene TRBV7-9 combines with J gene TRBJ2-2; the table calls TRBD2, which could not be checked here. Germline assignment: CDR1 SEHNR and CDR2 FQNEAQ (reference sequence). A total of 16 residues make up the CDR3, ends included. The chain's CDR3 is CASSSFGGGAAGEPFF.

V and J are TRBV6-6 and TRBJ2-1; TRBD2 might be the D (6 bases). The V and J ends lost 0 bases and 9 bases respectively, with 12 bases between them. The germline gives CDR1 MNHNY, CDR2 SVGAGI (reference sequence). The CDR3 consists of 14 residues. CDR3 in DNA: TGTGCCAGCAGTTACTCGGGAGGCCACAGTGAGCAGTTCTTC. This codes for CASSYSGGHSEQFF.

By its share, this clonotype is medium-sized (0.01 to 0.1%). The rearrangement joins TRBV7-2 to TRBJ2-5; 10 bases are a match to TRBD1. CDR1 and CDR2 from the germline V gene are SGHTA and FQGNSA. Trimming removed 5 bases from V and 5 bases from J; junction bases left unmatched: 8. This CDR3 spans 15 amino acids. The CDR3 reads CASSPQTGGRETQYF. CDR3 nucleotide sequence: TGTGCCAGCAGCCCTCAGACAGGGGGCAGGGAGACCCAGTACTTC.

This clonotype has a count of ten or more. The gene calls are TRBV29-1 and TRBJ1-2, with no clear D. CDR1 is SQVTM and CDR2 is ANQGSEA in the germline V gene. V was pared by 3 bases and J by 2 bases, with 4 bases between. The CDR3 spans 11 residues. The CDR3 coding sequence is TGCAGCGTTGAGGGCAACTATGGCTACACCTTC. This codes for CSVEGNYGYTF.

Notes on this clonotype: A single base separates this from a much larger clone, so it may be a read error. The chain employs TRBV5-1 and TRBJ1-1; D unclear. Deletions cut 5 bases from V and 4 bases from J, with 12 bases between. CDR3 length: 13 residues. Germline V CDR1 and CDR2: SGHRS, YFSETQ. CDR3 nucleotide sequence: TGCGCCAGCAGGGGATCGTGGGGCACTGAAGCTTTCTTT. It translates to CASRGSWGTEAFF.

As to this clonotype: Being one base from a much bigger clone, this may be a read error. The chain has TRBV12-3 or TRBV12-4 and TRBJ2-2, with 7 positions matching TRBD2. The CDR3 covers 15 residues. V trimming: 8 bases; J trimming: 2 bases; junction bases outside the gene matches: 8. This chain's CDR3 is CASEGPAGNTGELFF. The CDR3 DNA reads as TGTGCCAGCGAGGGCCCAGCGGGAAACACCGGGGAGCTGTTTTTT.

This clonotype is medium-sized in the sample. As DNA, the CDR3 is TGTGCCAGCAGCCAATCAGGGCCTGAAGCTTTCTTT. This translates into CASSQSGPEAFF. The chain links TRBV3-1 to TRBJ1-1; perhaps TRBD1 as D (5 bases). Germline values: CDR1 LGHDT, CDR2 YNNKEL (reference sequence). The CDR3 totals 12 residues. V lost 2 bases and J 6 bases, leaving 7 bases between the germline ends.

This clonotype rates as large. The chain combines TRBV7-2 with TRBJ2-3; TRBD2 agrees at 14 bases. Trimming took 5 bases from V and 5 from J; bases not matched to a gene: 3. Germline values: CDR1 SGHTA, CDR2 FQGNSA. The CDR3 length is 15 residues. CDR3 sequence (DNA): TGTGCCAGCAGCGGAGGGACTAGCGGGGGAGATACGCAGTATTTT. The encoded protein is CASSGGTSGGDTQYF. Using reference TRBV7-2 and TRBJ2-3 for the parts outside the CDR3, the full variable domain is GAGVSQSPSNKVTEKGKDVELRCDPISGHTALYWYRQSLGQGLEFLIYFQGNSAPDKSGLPSDRFSAERTGGSVSTLTIQRTQQEDSAVYLCASSGGTSGGDTQYFGPGTRLTVL.

This clonotype was recorded at least ten times. In nucleotides, the CDR3 is TGCGCCAGCAGCCGCTCGGGACAGGGAGACGAGCAGTACTTC. Amino acid sequence: CASSRSGQGDEQYF. This chain links TRBV4-1 with TRBJ2-7; 9 nucleotides match TRBD1. The germline V gene has CDR1 MGHRA and CDR2 YSYEKL. The CDR3 has 14 amino acids. Trimming took 4 bases from V and 5 from J; bases not matched to a gene: 6.

For this clonotype: A read error is possible here, since a much larger clone lies one base away. V is TRBV5-4 and J is TRBJ2-7, with no clear D. CDR3 length: 11 residues. Looked up from germline, CDR1 is SGHNT and CDR2 is YYREEE (reference sequence). The CDR3: CAGSFPYEQYF. The CDR3, as DNA: TGTGCCGGCAGCTTCCCCTACGAGCAGTACTTC. The full variable domain, in which reference TRBV5-4 and TRBJ2-7 provide the parts outside the CDR3, is ETGVTQSPTHLIKTRGQQVTLRCSSQSGHNTVSWYQQALGQGPQFIFQYYREEENGRGNFPPRFSGLQFPNYSSELNVNALELDDSALYLCAGSFPYEQYFGPGTRLTVT.

This clonotype is categorized as medium-sized (0.01 to 0.1%). The rearrangement uses TRBV7-6 and TRBJ2-2; TRBD1 matches at 7 bases. The V and J ends lost 3 bases and 7 bases, in that order; junction bases with no gene match: 5. This CDR3 comprises 14 residues. Germline loops: CDR1 SGHVS, CDR2 FNYEAQ. CDR3 sequence: CASSLGQLYGELFF. The CDR3 DNA sequence: TGTGCCAGCAGCTTGGGACAGCTATACGGGGAGCTGTTTTTT.

This clonotype is judged medium-sized. CDR3 residues: CASSGTSVSTGELFF. As DNA, the CDR3 is TGTGCCAGCAGTGGGACTAGCGTTTCCACCGGGGAGCTGTTTTTT. The chain combines TRBV2 with TRBJ2-2; 9 bases fit TRBD2. With 4 bases clipped from V and 4 bases from J, the junction kept 4 bases outside the gene matches. From germline, CDR1 is SNHLY and CDR2 FYNNEI. This CDR3 has 15 amino acids.

This clonotype was picked up one time. The germline gene is not matched at one end of the junction; a read error may be the cause. The rearrangement links TRBV27 to TRBJ1-1, with D perhaps TRBD1 (6 bases). Germline CDR1 is MNHEY and CDR2 is SMNVEV (reference sequence). The CDR3 totals 14 residues. Here the CDR3 DNA reads TGTGCCAACAGAGGGTTGGGGGCGCCTTCTGAAGCTTTCTTC. Residues: CANRGLGAPSEAFF.

This clonotype is categorized as medium-sized. This sequence joins TRBV18 and TRBJ2-7; D call uncertain. The CDR3 has 12 residues. V was clipped by 0 bases and J by 6 bases, with 6 bases between them. Looked up from germline, CDR1 is KGHSH and CDR2 is LQKENI. Written as DNA, the CDR3 is TGTGCCAGCTCACCACCGTCCGGCGAGCAGTACTTC. Encoded protein: CASSPPSGEQYF.

This clonotype is labeled as medium-sized. The rearrangement joins TRBV2 to TRBJ1-4; tentative D call: TRBD1 (5 bases). V dropped 7 bases and J dropped 5 bases, with 11 bases sitting between them. Germline lookup yields CDR1 SNHLY and CDR2 FYNNEI. The CDR3 contains 13 residues. Written as DNA, the CDR3 is TGTGCCAGCACAGGGACGGGAAATGAAAAACTGTTTTTT. This codes for CASTGTGNEKLFF.

By sample share, this clonotype is large. The chain links TRBV24-1 to TRBJ2-7; D ambiguous. V lost 2 bases and J lost 0, with 4 bases in between. Germline V gives CDR1 KGHDR, CDR2 SFDVKD. The CDR3 runs 13 residues. In DNA form, the CDR3 reads TGTGCCACCAGTGATTCGATCTCCTACGAGCAGTACTTC. Amino acids: CATSDSISYEQYF.

About this clonotype itself: The junction departs from germline at one end; a sequencing error may be responsible. This CDR3 is CASSRQGVPGTEALF. The CDR3 region has the DNA TGTGCCAGCAGCAGACAGGGGGTGCCGGGCACTGAAGCTCTCTTT. The chain joins TRBV7-9 to TRBJ1-1; 9 nucleotides line up with TRBD1. The CDR3 covers 15 residues. Per germline, CDR1 SEHNR and CDR2 FQNEAQ (reference sequence).

In this sample, this clonotype is medium-sized. The rearrangement links TRBV5-6 to TRBJ2-3; D unclear. With 2 bases removed from V and 0 bases from J, the gap between germline ends came to 7 bases. This CDR3 comprises 14 residues. Germline V gene lookup returns CDR1 SGHDT and CDR2 YYEEEE. CDR3: CASSFPSSTDTQYF. CDR3 in DNA: TGTGCCAGCAGCTTTCCCTCTAGCACAGATACGCAGTATTTT. The full variable domain, rest sourced from reference TRBV5-6 and TRBJ2-3, is DAGVTQSPTHLIKTRGQQVTLRCSPKSGHDTVSWYQQALGQGPQFIFQYYEEEERQRGNFPDRFSGHQFPNYSSELNVNALLLGDSALYLCASSFPSSTDTQYFGPGTRLTVL.